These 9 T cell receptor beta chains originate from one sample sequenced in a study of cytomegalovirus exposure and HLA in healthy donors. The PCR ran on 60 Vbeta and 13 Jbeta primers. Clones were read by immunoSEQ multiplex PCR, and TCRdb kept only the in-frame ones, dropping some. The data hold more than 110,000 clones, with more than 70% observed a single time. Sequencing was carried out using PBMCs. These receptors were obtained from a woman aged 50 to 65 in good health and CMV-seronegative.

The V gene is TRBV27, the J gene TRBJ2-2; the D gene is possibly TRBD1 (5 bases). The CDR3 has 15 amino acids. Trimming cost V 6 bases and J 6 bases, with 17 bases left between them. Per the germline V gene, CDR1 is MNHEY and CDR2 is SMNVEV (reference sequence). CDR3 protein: CASSWGRAPAGELFF. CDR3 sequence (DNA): TGTGCCAGCAGCTGGGGCAGGGCCCCGGCCGGGGAGCTGTTTTTT.

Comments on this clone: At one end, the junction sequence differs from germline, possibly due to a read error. This chain's CDR3 is CVSAGEGYEQYF. The CDR3, as DNA: TGTGTCAGCGCCGGGGAGGGTTACGAGCAGTACTTC. This sequence joins TRBV6-6 and TRBJ2-7; 7 bases agree with TRBD2. Germline CDR1 and CDR2: MNHNY and SVGAGI (reference sequence). The CDR3 is 12 amino acids.

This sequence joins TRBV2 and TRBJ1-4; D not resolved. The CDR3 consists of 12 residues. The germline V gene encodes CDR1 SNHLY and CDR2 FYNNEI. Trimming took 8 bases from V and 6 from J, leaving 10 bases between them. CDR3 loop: CASAESDEKLFF. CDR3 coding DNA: TGTGCCAGCGCCGAGTCGGATGAAAAACTGTTTTTT.

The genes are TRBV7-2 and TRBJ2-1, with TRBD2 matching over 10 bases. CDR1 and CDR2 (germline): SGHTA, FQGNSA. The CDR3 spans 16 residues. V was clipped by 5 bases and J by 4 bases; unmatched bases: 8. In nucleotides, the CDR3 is TGTGCCAGCAGCAATTTAGCGGGGGGTACATACAATGAGCAGTTCTTC. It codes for CASSNLAGGTYNEQFF.

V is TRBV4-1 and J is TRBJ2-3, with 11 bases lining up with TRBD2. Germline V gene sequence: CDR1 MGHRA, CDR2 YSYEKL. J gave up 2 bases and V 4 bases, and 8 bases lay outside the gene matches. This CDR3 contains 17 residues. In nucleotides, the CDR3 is TGCGCCAGCAGCCTCCTCATGACTAGCGGGGACACAGATACGCAGTATTTT. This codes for CASSLLMTSGDTDTQYF.

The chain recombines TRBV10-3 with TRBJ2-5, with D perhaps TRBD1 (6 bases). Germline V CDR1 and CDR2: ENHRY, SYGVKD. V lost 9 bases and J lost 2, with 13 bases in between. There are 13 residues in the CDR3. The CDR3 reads CAISTGRQETQYF. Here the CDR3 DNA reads TGTGCCATTTCGACAGGTCGGCAAGAGACCCAGTACTTC.

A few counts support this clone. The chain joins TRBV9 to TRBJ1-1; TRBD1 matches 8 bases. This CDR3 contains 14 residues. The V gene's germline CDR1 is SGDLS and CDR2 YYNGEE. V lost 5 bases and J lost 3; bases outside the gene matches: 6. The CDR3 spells CASSRTGRDTEAFF. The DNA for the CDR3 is TGTGCCAGCAGTCGGACAGGGCGCGACACTGAAGCTTTCTTT.

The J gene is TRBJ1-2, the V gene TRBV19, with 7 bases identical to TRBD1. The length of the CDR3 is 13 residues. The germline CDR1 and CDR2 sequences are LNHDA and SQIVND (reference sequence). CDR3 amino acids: CASGSRDRWGYTF. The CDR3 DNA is TGTGCGAGCGGGAGCCGGGACAGATGGGGCTACACCTTC.

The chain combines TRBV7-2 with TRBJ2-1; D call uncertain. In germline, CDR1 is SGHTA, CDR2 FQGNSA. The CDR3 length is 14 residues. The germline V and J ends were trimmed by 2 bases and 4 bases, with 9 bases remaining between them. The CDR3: CASSLTIAYNEQFF. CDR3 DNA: TGTGCCAGCAGCTTAACGATAGCTTACAATGAGCAGTTCTTC.